This is a list of T cell receptor beta chains from one sample in a study of cytomegalovirus exposure and HLA in healthy donors. The table came from immunoSEQ multiplex PCR; TCRdb's copy has only in-frame clones and leaves some out. The sample holds fewer than 200,000 clones, 85% to 90% seen once. Sequenced material: PBMCs. Receptor source: a woman aged 25-40 years in good health and CMV-seronegative. Each CDR3 is given without its conserved first and last residue.

j_gene | v_gene | CDR3aa
TRBJ2-2 | TRBV5-6 | ASSFRGASGTGELF
TRBJ2-3 | TRBV28 | ASSSPLTATDTQY
TRBJ1-1 | TRBV4-3 | ASSQGSGGTEAF
TRBJ2-1 | TRBV7-9 | ASSFGSGRANEQF
TRBJ1-5 | TRBV30 | AWSRRSEQPQH
TRBJ1-5 | TRBV6-5 | ASRETGRNQPQH
TRBJ1-1 | TRBV4-2 | ASSQENTEAF
TRBJ1-4 | TRBV15 | ATSSGQDEKLF
TRBJ1-1 | TRBV19 | ASSTTGGSGEAF
TRBJ1-1 | TRBV29-1 | SGAQGGGTEAF
TRBJ2-2 | TRBV2 | ASSGRRETGELF
TRBJ2-1 | TRBV30 | AWAPLITSGPNEQF
TRBJ2-1 | TRBV7-9 | ASSLKGLYNEQF
TRBJ2-2 | TRBV7-3 | ASSLETGELF
TRBJ2-7 | TRBV7-9 | ASSLAPGPWLEQY
TRBJ1-2 | TRBV18 | ASSQRDDRGDYGYT
TRBJ2-7 | TRBV6-5 | ASSYSTGQVLDEQY
TRBJ2-7 | TRBV9 | ASSVGTGGSYEQY
TRBJ1-1 | TRBV18 | ASSQQGMNTEAF
TRBJ2-5 | TRBV5-4 | ASSLGRGDLETQY
TRBJ1-5 | TRBV4-3 | ASSQDSQGWQPQH
TRBJ2-7 | TRBV27 | ASSFRGPSYEQY
TRBJ2-1 | TRBV5-1 | ASRDFLEQF
TRBJ2-7 | TRBV14 | ASSQAAYEQY
TRBJ2-1 | TRBV19 | ASARDRFNEQF
TRBJ2-5 | TRBV14 | ASSQGGTQY
TRBJ1-2 | TRBV29-1 | SVAGQGKNGYT
TRBJ2-1 | TRBV7-9 | ASSLGQAYSYNEQF
TRBJ2-1 | TRBV27 | ASSPYFGGGGNEQF
TRBJ2-1 | TRBV6-5 | ASSLGGASYNEQF
TRBJ2-3 | TRBV4-2 | ASSQETSPRVDTQY
TRBJ1-1 | TRBV7-2 | ASSHRGLDTEAF
TRBJ2-3 | TRBV2 | ASSTGTSGS
TRBJ2-3 | TRBV7-7 | ASSLIRSTDTQY
TRBJ2-7 | TRBV6-5 | ASRQTRLYEQY
TRBJ1-1 | TRBV6-5 | ASSYGPPGTEAF
TRBJ2-6 | TRBV15 | ATSRVAGSGPGANVLT
TRBJ1-1 | TRBV6-1 | ASSDSHTEAF
TRBJ1-3 | TRBV30 | AWSARRSGNTIY
TRBJ1-6 | TRBV5-1 | ASSLANNNSPLH
TRBJ1-2 | TRBV28 | ASRPGGPYGYT